This T cell receptor (beta chain) was recorded in a study of blood T cell repertoires in COVID-19. Looking at the study overall: Sources were T cells, B-cell-depleted T cells, or PBMCs; the material itself was cDNA or gDNA.

Original handling: The assay estimated nucleated cells by amplifying reference gene primers. Some clones are missing from TCRdb's copy, which holds only in-frame ones; the method was immunoSEQ multiplex PCR. V and J calls and clone size follow that table, whereas D and trimming were derived from the DNA. Altogether approximately 140,000 clones are present, 75% to 90% being singletons, with the ten largest covering 4%. The study drew participants aged about 18 to 89 years from 20 to 30 US areas. Exposed participants came across a COVID-19 case within 2 weeks before study entry. V lost 3 bases and J lost 4; bases outside the gene matches: 5. CDR3 length equals 14 residues. Germline CDR1 SEHNR, CDR2 FQNEAQ (reference sequence).

This chain connects TRBV7-9 to TRBJ1-1; 7 bases fit TRBD1. Sequenced input: PBMCs or T cells enriched from blood (not recorded which). The sequence was obtained from a middle-aged woman who had been exposed to COVID-19. The CDR3 sequence is CASSFQGDSTEAFF. The CDR3 bases are TGTGCCAGCAGCTTTCAGGGGGACTCCACTGAAGCTTTCTTT.